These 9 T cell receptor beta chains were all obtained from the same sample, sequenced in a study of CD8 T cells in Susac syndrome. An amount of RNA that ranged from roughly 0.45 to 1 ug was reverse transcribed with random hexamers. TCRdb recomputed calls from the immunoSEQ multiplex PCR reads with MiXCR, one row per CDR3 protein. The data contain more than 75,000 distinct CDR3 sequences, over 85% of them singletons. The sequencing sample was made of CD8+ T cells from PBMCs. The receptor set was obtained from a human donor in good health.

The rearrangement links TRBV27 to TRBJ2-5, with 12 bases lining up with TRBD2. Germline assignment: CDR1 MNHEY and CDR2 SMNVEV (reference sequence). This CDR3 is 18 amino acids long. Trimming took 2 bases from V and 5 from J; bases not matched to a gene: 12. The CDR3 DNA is TGTGCCAGCAGTTTAGAGCCCCCCCTAGCGGGGGGGCAGGAGACCCAGTACTTC. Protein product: CASSLEPPLAGGQETQYF.

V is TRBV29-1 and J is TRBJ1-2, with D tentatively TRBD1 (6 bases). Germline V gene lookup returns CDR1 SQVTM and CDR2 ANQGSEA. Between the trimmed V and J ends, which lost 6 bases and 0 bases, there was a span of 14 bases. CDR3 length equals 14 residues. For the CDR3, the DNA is TGCAGCGTCCTAGCAGGGGAAACTAACTATGGCTACACCTTC. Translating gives CSVLAGETNYGYTF.

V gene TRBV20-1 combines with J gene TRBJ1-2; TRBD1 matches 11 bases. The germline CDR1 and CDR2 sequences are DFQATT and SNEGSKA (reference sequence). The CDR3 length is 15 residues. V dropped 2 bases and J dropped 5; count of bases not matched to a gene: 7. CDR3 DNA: TGCAGTGCTAGACCCCGGGACAGGGGGATTTATGGCTACACCTTC. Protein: CSARPRDRGIYGYTF.

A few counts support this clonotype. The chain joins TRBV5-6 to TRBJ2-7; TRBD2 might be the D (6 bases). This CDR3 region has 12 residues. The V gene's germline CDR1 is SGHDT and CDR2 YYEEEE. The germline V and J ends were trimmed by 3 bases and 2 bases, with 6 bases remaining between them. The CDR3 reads CASSWGAYEQYF. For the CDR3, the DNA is TGTGCCAGCAGCTGGGGGGCCTACGAGCAGTACTTC.

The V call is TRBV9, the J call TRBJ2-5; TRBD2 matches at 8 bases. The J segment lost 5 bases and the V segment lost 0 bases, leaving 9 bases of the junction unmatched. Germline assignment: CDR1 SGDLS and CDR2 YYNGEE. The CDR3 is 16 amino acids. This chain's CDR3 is CASSVDGTSSRETQYF. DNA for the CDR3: TGTGCCAGCAGCGTAGATGGGACTAGTTCGAGGGAGACCCAGTACTTC.

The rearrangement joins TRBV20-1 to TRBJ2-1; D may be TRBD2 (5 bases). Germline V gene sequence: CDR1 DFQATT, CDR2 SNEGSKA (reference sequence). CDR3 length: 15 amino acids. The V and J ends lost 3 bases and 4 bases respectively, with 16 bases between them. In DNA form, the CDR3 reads TGCAGTGCTAGGGTGGTCGGGGAAATATACAATGAGCAGTTCTTC. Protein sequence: CSARVVGEIYNEQFF.

The CDR3 DNA is TGTGCTAGTGGTTTGGTACTGGCACCTGAGCAGTTCTTC. Protein: CASGLVLAPEQFF. The V call is TRBV12-5, the J call TRBJ2-1; D ambiguous. Trimming removed 0 bases at V and 9 bases at J, with 9 bases between. CDR3 length: 13 residues. Germline CDR1 reads LGHNT; CDR2 reads FRNRAP.

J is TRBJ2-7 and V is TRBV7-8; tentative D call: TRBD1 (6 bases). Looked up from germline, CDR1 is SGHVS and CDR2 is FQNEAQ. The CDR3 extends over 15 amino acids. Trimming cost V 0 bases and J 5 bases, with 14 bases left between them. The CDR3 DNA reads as TGTGCCAGCAGCTTAGCGCAGCAGGGGTCGCACGAGCAGTACTTC. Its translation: CASSLAQQGSHEQYF.

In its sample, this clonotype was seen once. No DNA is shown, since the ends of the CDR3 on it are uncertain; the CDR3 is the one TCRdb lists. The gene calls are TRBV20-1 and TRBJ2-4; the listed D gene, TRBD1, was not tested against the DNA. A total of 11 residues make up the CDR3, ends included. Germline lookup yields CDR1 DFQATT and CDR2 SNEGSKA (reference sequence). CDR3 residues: CSASSGQGPYF.